This TCR beta chain is drawn from a study of human T cells and chemical hapten exposure. Study-wide context: Alopecia areata, totalis or universalis affected patients who were mostly female.

Library construction involved attaching unique molecular identifiers to individual cDNA molecules, which allowed quantitative, reproducible TCR counting. TCRdb used MiXCR to reprocess the RACE reads, holding one entry per CDR3 protein. Altogether around 200,000 distinct CDR3 sequences are present, more than 20% being singletons, with the ten largest covering 2.5%. V trimming: 2 bases; J trimming: 6 bases; junction bases outside the gene matches: 6. Per the germline V gene, CDR1 is SGHTA and CDR2 is FQGTGA. The CDR3 sequence is 15 residues long. The time point was: patch test 3, about 24 weeks after DPC sensitization. Treatment meaning: therapeutic diphenylcyclopropenone sensitization with weekly scalp DPC. Unseparated into fractions, whole blood served as the source from which total RNA was extracted.

This rearrangement joins TRBV7-3 to TRBJ2-4; 8 bases match TRBD2. This clonotype was sampled from a woman between 40 and 55 years old with alopecia areata. Some clones in this sample may be carry-over from other donors' samples. The sample was whole blood, taken in connection with sensitization to the hapten diphenylcyclopropenone (DPC). The CDR3 DNA sequence: TGTGCCAGCAGCTTATCAGCGGGAGTGGCAAACATTCAGTACTTC. As protein: CASSLSAGVANIQYF.